This T cell receptor beta chain is from a study of T-cell reconstitution after alpha-beta-depleted transplantation in children. The CDR3 sequence is 13 residues long. V was pared by 3 bases and J by 4 bases, with 9 bases between. In germline, CDR1 is DFQATT, CDR2 SNEGSKA (reference sequence). There are a few counts of this clonotype. Antigen: not known. The authors prepared the TCRbeta library with unique molecular identifiers. TCRdb re-called the PCR reads with MiXCR, one entry per CDR3 protein. Of about 980,000 distinct CDR3 sequences detected, around 30% appear once; the ten largest clones hold over 25%. Study-wide points: About two months after transplant, alpha-beta T cells reportedly came from several hundred expanded graft clones. Once a year had passed after transplant, T-cell counts and diversity came mostly from newly produced T cells. Recipient T cells and thymic progenitors that survived were the source of the high TCRbeta diversity seen at day 60 in some patients.

The sequences come from PBMCs, mostly from graft donor cells, collected 360 days after TCRalphabeta/CD19-depleted stem cell transplant. The rearrangement links TRBV20-1 to TRBJ2-2; a weak D match, TRBD2 (7 bases). This sequence originates from a boy under two years old who had a stem cell transplant for SCID, so the T cells may come from the graft donor. CDR3 sequence: CSARGGRTGELFF. The DNA for the CDR3 is TGCAGTGCTAGGGGGGGGCGCACCGGGGAGCTGTTTTTT.